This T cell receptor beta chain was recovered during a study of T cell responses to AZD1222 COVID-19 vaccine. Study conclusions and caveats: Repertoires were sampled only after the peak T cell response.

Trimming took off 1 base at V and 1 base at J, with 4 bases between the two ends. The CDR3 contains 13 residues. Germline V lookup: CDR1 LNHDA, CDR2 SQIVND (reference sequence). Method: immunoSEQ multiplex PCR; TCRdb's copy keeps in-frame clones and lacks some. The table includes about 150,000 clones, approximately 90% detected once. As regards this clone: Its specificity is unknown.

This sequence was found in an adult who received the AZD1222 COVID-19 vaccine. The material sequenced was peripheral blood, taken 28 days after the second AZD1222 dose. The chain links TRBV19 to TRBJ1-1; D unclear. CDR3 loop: CASSIAQNTEAFF. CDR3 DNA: TGTGCCAGTAGTATAGCGCAGAACACTGAAGCTTTCTTT.